Shown below are 18 T cell receptor beta chains from a single sample sequenced in a study of OX40 agonist ivuxolimab in advanced cancers. This table comes from immunoSEQ multiplex PCR, and its TCRdb copy is limited to in-frame clones, with some not included. The sample lists some 55,000 clones; about 80% were seen once. Sequencing was performed on CD4+ or CD8+ T cells sorted from blood, taken in a trial of the OX40 agonist ivuxolimab. The receptors stem from an adult with an advanced solid tumor such as melanoma, head and neck, liver or kidney cancer.

V and J are TRBV7-2 and TRBJ2-3; 8 bases map to TRBD2. The junction had 9 bases not matched to a gene; V was cut back by 5 bases and J by 2 bases. This CDR3 is 16 amino acids long. Germline-derived CDR1 and CDR2 are SGHTA and FQGNSA. The CDR3 reads CASSQTASGFTDTQYF. Here the CDR3 DNA reads TGTGCCAGCAGCCAGACGGCTAGCGGGTTCACAGATACGCAGTATTTT.

This clone was counted a single time. The V and J genes are TRBV19 and TRBJ2-6, with D perhaps TRBD2 (6 bases). Trimming pared 9 bases from V and 0 bases from J, leaving 15 bases between. The CDR3 has 16 residues. Germline V gives CDR1 LNHDA, CDR2 SQIVND (reference sequence). The CDR3 is CASDRDGSSGANVLTF. CDR3 DNA sequence: TGTGCCAGCGACCGGGACGGGAGCTCTGGGGCCAACGTCCTGACTTTC. The whole variable domain, filled in from reference TRBV19 and TRBJ2-6, reads DGGITQSPKYLFRKEGQNVTLSCEQNLNHDAMYWYRQDPGQGLRLIYYSQIVNDFQKGDIAEGYSVSREKKESFPLTVTSAQKNPTAFYLCASDRDGSSGANVLTFGAGSRLTVL.

The CDR3 nucleotides read TGTGCCAGCAGCAAGAGCCAGTACTACGAGCAGTACTTC. Translating gives CASSKSQYYEQYF. The rearrangement uses TRBV11-3 and TRBJ2-7; unclear D gene. With 5 bases removed from V and 3 bases from J, the gap between germline ends came to 11 bases. There are 13 residues in the CDR3. Looked up from germline, CDR1 is SGHNT and CDR2 is YENEEA.

V gene TRBV9 combines with J gene TRBJ2-1; D remains ambiguous. CDR1 and CDR2 from the germline V gene are SGDLS and YYNGEE. Trimming took 4 bases from V and 4 from J, leaving 18 bases between them. This CDR3 has 16 amino acids. This CDR3 is CASSLMTGFVYNEQFF. In DNA, the CDR3 is TGTGCCAGCAGCTTAATGACGGGTTTTGTTTACAATGAGCAGTTCTTC. The full variable domain, its missing parts supplied by reference TRBV9 and TRBJ2-1, is DSGVTQTPKHLITATGQRVTLRCSPRSGDLSVYWYQQSLDQGLQFLIQYYNGEERAKGNILERFSAQQFPDLHSELNLSSLELGDSALYFCASSLMTGFVYNEQFFGPGTRLTVL.

The chain joins TRBV7-9 to TRBJ1-4; 8 bases agree with TRBD1. After removal of 7 bases from V and 4 bases from J, the junction contained 5 bases not matched to a gene. The CDR3 length is 14 residues. CDR1 SEHNR and CDR2 FQNEAQ come from the germline V gene (reference sequence). The CDR3 bases are TGTGCCAGCACCGACAGGGGAGGTAATGAAAAACTGTTTTTT. The encoded protein is CASTDRGGNEKLFF.

The rearrangement uses TRBV5-1 and TRBJ2-5, with TRBD2 matching over 11 bases. Germline CDR1 is SGHRS and CDR2 is YFSETQ. The J segment lost 5 bases and the V segment lost 1 base, leaving 4 bases of the junction unmatched. This CDR3 has 15 amino acids. The CDR3 region has the DNA TGCGCCAGCAGCTTGTCTAGCGGGGGGCGGGAGACCCAGTACTTC. This sequence encodes CASSLSSGGRETQYF.

This rearrangement joins TRBV6-5 to TRBJ1-2; D is unclear. Germline assignment: CDR1 MNHEY and CDR2 SVGAGI. V was trimmed by 2 bases and J by 8 bases, leaving 3 bases between them. CDR3 length: 10 residues. In nucleotides, the CDR3 is TGTGCCAGCAGTTACGGCGGCTACACCTTC. Its protein is CASSYGGYTF.

The V call is TRBV5-1, the J call TRBJ1-1; D might be TRBD1 (5 bases). The germline V gene encodes CDR1 SGHRS and CDR2 YFSETQ. Trimming took 4 bases from V and 1 from J, leaving 14 bases between them. The CDR3 loop spans 15 amino acids. Here the CDR3 reads CASSPYGTWNTEAFF. CDR3 DNA sequence: TGCGCCAGCAGCCCCTACGGGACTTGGAACACTGAAGCTTTCTTT.

This clone has only one observation. The V call is TRBV7-9, the J call TRBJ2-7; 8 bases fit TRBD1. The CDR3 loop spans 15 amino acids. J gave up 3 bases and V 1 base, and 5 bases lay outside the gene matches. CDR1 and CDR2 (germline): SEHNR, FQNEAQ (reference sequence). The CDR3 region has the DNA TGTGCCAGCAGCTTAGTGGCAGGGGGCTTCTACGAGCAGTACTTC. The encoded protein is CASSLVAGGFYEQYF.

DNA of the CDR3: TGCGCCAGCAGCACGGGACAGAGCAATCAGCCCCAGCATTTT. It encodes CASSTGQSNQPQHF. The V call is TRBV5-1, the J call TRBJ1-5, with 7 nucleotides matching TRBD1. The CDR3 runs 14 residues. Germline V gene data show CDR1 as SGHRS and CDR2 as YFSETQ. V was pared by 4 bases and J by 1 base, with 2 bases of the junction left unmatched.

The chain uses TRBV7-5 and TRBJ2-3; TRBD1 is the table's D call, not checked against the DNA. TRBV7-5 is shown as a pseudogene. This CDR3 is built from 15 residues. As DNA, the CDR3 is TGTGCCAGAAGCTTACCACAGGGGAACACAGATACGCAGTATTTT. Translated: CARSLPQGNTDTQYF.

This rearrangement joins TRBV19 to TRBJ2-1, with D unresolved. Germline V CDR1 and CDR2: LNHDA, SQIVND (reference sequence). V dropped 3 bases and J dropped 7 bases, with 16 bases sitting between them. The CDR3 is made up of 15 amino acids. DNA for the CDR3: TGTGCCAGTAGTATGTCCGGCGCGTTGGGGAATGAGCAGTTCTTC. This codes for CASSMSGALGNEQFF. Full variable domain (rest looked up from reference TRBV19 and TRBJ2-1): DGGITQSPKYLFRKEGQNVTLSCEQNLNHDAMYWYRQDPGQGLRLIYYSQIVNDFQKGDIAEGYSVSREKKESFPLTVTSAQKNPTAFYLCASSMSGALGNEQFFGPGTRLTVL.

CDR3 bases: TGTGCCAGCAGTTTACAGGCGGGGGCCCTTAGCACAGATACGCAGTATTTT. This translates into CASSLQAGALSTDTQYF. The genes are TRBV27 and TRBJ2-3; possibly TRBD2 for D (7 bases). Germline V gives CDR1 MNHEY, CDR2 SMNVEV (reference sequence). This CDR3 is 17 amino acids long. With 2 bases removed from V and 0 bases from J, the gap between germline ends came to 15 bases.

V is TRBV5-5 and J is TRBJ1-5, with a weak D call TRBD1 (5 bases). Trimming took 0 bases from V and 2 from J, leaving 6 bases between them. The CDR3 is 14 amino acids. Germline values: CDR1 SGHKS, CDR2 YYEKEE (reference sequence). The CDR3 spells CASSLGQRNQPQHF. In nucleotides, the CDR3 is TGTGCCAGCAGCTTGGGACAGCGCAATCAGCCCCAGCATTTT.

This clone came up once. The V and J genes are TRBV7-2 and TRBJ1-5; 12 bases map to TRBD1. Losses at the gene ends were 3 bases for V and 2 bases for J; bases not matched to a gene: 5. The CDR3 is 17 residues long. Germline V gene lookup returns CDR1 SGHTA and CDR2 FQGNSA. In DNA, the CDR3 is TGTGCCAGCAGCTTGGGACAGGGGGCATGGGGCAATCAGCCCCAGCATTTT. Its protein product is CASSLGQGAWGNQPQHF.

The J gene is TRBJ2-7, the V gene TRBV19; no firm D call. CDR3 length: 13 amino acids. V gave up 8 bases and J gave up 0 bases, with 11 bases separating them. Germline loops: CDR1 LNHDA, CDR2 SQIVND (reference sequence). The CDR3 nucleotides are TGTGCCAGTTCGACCGTGAGCTCCTACGAGCAGTACTTC. Translation gives CASSTVSSYEQYF.

The rearrangement uses TRBV6-5 and TRBJ1-1; 8 bases map to TRBD1. From germline, CDR1 is MNHEY and CDR2 SVGAGI. The CDR3 runs to 15 residues. Trimming took 5 bases from V and 6 from J; bases not matched to a gene: 11. CDR3 residues: CASSAIGQGFAEAFF. The CDR3 nucleotides read TGTGCCAGCAGTGCAATCGGACAGGGTTTCGCTGAAGCTTTCTTT.

The V call is TRBV11-3, the J call TRBJ2-7; a possible D gene is TRBD1 (5 bases). The CDR3 totals 15 residues. From germline, CDR1 is SGHNT and CDR2 YENEEA. The V end lost 3 bases, the J end lost 0 bases, and 12 bases lay between the germline ends. The CDR3 DNA reads TGTGCCAGCAGCTTGGGGCAGTCTAACTCCTACGAGCAGTACTTC. This translates into CASSLGQSNSYEQYF.